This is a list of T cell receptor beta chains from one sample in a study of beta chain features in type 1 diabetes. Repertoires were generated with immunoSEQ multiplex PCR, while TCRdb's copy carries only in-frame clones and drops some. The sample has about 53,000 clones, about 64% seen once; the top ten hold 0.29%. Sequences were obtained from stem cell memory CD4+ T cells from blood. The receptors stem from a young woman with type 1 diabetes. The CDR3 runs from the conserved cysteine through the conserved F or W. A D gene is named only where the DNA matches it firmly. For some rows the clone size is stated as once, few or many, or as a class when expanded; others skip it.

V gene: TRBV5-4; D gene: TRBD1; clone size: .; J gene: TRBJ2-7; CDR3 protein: CASSAGTGRSSYEQYF; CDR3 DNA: TGTGCCAGCAGCGCGGGGACAGGCCGAAGCTCCTACGAGCAGTACTTC
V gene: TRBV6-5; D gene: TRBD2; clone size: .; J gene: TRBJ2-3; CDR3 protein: CASSSPSGRTDTQYF; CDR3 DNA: TGTGCCAGCAGTTCACCTAGCGGGAGGACAGATACGCAGTATTTT
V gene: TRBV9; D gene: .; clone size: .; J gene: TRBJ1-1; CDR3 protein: CAGNREFGTEAFF; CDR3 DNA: TGTGCCGGAAACAGGGAGTTCGGCACTGAAGCTTTCTTT
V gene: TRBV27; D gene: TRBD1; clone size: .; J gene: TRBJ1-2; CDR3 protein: CASSSGGRGGYTF; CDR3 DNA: TGTGCCAGCAGTTCAGGGGGCAGGGGGGGCTACACCTTC
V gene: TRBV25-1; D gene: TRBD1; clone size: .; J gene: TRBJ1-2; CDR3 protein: CASSKGGRNYGYTF; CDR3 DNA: TGTGCCAGCAGTAAAGGGGGCCGTAACTATGGCTACACCTTC
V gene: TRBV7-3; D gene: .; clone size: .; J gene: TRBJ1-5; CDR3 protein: CASSLYPNQPQHF; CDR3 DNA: TGTGCCAGCAGCCTATACCCAAATCAGCCCCAGCATTTT
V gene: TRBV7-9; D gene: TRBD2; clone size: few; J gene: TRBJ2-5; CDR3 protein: CASSPGLAGETQYF; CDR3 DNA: TGTGCCAGCAGCCCGGGACTAGCCGGGGAGACCCAGTACTTC
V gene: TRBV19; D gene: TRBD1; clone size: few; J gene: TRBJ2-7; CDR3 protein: CASSPDRGWYEQYF; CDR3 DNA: TGTGCCAGTAGTCCGGACAGGGGGTGGTACGAGCAGTACTTC
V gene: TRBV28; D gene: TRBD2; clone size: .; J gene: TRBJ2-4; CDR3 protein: CASTGGAGGLVQYF; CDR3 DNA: TGTGCCAGCACTGGGGGAGCGGGAGGTTTGGTTCAGTACTTC
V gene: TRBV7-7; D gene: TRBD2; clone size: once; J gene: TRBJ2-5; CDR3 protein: CASSTLPSGLAGGETQYF; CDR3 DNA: TGTGCTAGCAGCACCCTACCTTCGGGACTAGCGGGAGGGGAGACCCAGTACTTC
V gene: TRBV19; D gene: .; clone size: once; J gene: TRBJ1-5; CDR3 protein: CASSIPGRLNQPQHF; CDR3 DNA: TGTGCCAGTAGTATACCAGGGCGCCTAAATCAGCCCCAGCATTTT
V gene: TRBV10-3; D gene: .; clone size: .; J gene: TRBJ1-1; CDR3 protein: CATTGSTGNTEAFF; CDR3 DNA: TGTGCCACCACCGGGAGTACTGGGAACACTGAAGCTTTCTTT
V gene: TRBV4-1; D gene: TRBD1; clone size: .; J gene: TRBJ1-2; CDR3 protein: CASSQGALTGTYGYTF; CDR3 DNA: TGCGCCAGCAGCCAAGGGGCCTTGACAGGGACATATGGCTACACCTTC
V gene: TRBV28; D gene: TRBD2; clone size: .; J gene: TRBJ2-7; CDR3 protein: CASHTPSGRATGEQYF; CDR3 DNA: TGTGCCAGCCATACTCCTAGCGGGAGGGCCACCGGCGAGCAGTACTTC
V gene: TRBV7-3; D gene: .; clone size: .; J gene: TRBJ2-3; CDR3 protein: CASSSGTSTDTQYF; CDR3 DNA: TGTGCCAGCAGCTCAGGGACTAGCACAGATACGCAGTATTTT
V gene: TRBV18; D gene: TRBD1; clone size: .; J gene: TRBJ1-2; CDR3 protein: CASSPSNGQGAGGYTF; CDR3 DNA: TGTGCCAGCTCGCCTTCGAACGGACAGGGGGCAGGAGGCTACACCTTC
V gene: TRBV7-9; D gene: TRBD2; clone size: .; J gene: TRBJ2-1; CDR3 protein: CASNWRLAGGTSSYNEQFF; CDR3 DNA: TGTGCCAGCAACTGGAGGCTAGCGGGGGGCACCAGCTCCTACAATGAGCAGTTCTTC
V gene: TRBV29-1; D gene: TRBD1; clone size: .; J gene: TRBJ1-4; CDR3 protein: CSVARGRREKLFF; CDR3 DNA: TGCAGCGTTGCCAGGGGGCGCCGGGAAAAACTGTTTTTT
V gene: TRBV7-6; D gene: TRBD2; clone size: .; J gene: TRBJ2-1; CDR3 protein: CASSLRAAPGAVRAGGGDEQFF; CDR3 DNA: TGTGCCAGCAGCTTACGAGCCGCGCCGGGTGCGGTTCGGGCGGGGGGGGGCGATGAGCAGTTCTTC
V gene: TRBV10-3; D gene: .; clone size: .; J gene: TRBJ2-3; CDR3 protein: CAVTQGLTQYF; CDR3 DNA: TGTGCCGTGACTCAGGGGTTGACGCAGTATTTT
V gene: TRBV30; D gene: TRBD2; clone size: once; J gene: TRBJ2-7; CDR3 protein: CAWSVRAGGQKQYF; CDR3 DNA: TGTGCCTGGAGTGTACGAGCGGGAGGCCAAAAGCAGTACTTC
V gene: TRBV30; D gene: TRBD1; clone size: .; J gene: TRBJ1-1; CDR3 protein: CAWSKSLGQGANTEAFF; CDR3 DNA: TGTGCCTGGAGTAAATCTCTGGGTCAGGGGGCGAACACTGAAGCTTTCTTT
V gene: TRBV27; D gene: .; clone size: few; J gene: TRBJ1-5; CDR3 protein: CASSRGRQPQHF; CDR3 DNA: TGTGCCAGCAGTAGGGGTAGGCAGCCCCAGCATTTT
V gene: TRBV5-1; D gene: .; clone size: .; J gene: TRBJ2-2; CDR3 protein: CASSLILTSNTGELFF; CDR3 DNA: TGCGCCAGCAGCTTGATCCTAACTTCGAACACCGGGGAGCTGTTTTTT
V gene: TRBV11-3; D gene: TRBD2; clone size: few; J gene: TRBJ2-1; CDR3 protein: CASSLSAGGLREQFF; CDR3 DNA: TGTGCCAGCAGCTTATCTGCGGGAGGGCTCAGAGAGCAGTTCTTC
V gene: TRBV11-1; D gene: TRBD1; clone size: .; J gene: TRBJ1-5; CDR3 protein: CASSDRVGQPQHF; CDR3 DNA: TGTGCCAGCAGCGACAGGGTCGGTCAGCCCCAGCATTTT
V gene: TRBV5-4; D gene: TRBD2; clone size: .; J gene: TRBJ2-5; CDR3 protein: CASSLVGLGLSGRGSQYF; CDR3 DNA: TGTGCCAGCAGCTTGGTGGGGTTGGGCCTTAGCGGGAGAGGGTCCCAGTACTTC
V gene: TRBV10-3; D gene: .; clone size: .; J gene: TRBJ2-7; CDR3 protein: CAISETVDRYEQYF; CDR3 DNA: TGTGCCATCAGTGAAACAGTTGATAGATACGAGCAGTACTTC
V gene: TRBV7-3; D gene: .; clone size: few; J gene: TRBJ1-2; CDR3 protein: CASSLHSSSGYTF; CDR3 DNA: TGTGCCAGCAGCTTGCACAGCAGCTCTGGCTACACCTTC
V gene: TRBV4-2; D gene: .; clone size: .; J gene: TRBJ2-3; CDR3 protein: CASSQVSSGEFTDTQYF; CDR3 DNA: TGTGCCAGCAGCCAAGTGTCCTCTGGGGAGTTTACAGATACGCAGTATTTT
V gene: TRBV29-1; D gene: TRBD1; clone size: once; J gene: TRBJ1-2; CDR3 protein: CSVGDSGYGYTF; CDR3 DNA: TGCAGCGTGGGGGACAGCGGCTATGGCTACACCTTC
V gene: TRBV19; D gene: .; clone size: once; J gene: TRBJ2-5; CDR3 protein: CASSKDTGNQETQYF; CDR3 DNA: TGTGCCAGTAGTAAGGACACAGGAAACCAAGAGACCCAGTACTTC
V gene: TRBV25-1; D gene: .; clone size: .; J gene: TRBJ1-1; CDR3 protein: CASSVEGVTEAFF; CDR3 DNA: TGTGCCAGCAGTGTAGAGGGGGTAACTGAAGCTTTCTTT
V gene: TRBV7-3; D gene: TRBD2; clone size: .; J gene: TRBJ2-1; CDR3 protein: CASSSGLGDEQFF; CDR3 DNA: TGTGCCAGCAGCTCTGGACTAGGTGACGAGCAGTTCTTC
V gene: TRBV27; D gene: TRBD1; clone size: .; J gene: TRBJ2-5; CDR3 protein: CASIPTGGRRETQYF; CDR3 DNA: TGTGCCAGCATTCCGACAGGGGGCCGGAGAGAGACCCAGTACTTC
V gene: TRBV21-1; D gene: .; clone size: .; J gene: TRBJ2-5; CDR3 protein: CASSTRYQETQYF; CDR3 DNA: TGTGCCAGCAGCACGCGGTACCAAGAGACCCAGTACTTC
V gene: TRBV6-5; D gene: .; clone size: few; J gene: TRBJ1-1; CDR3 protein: CASRTVNTEAFF; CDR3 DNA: TGTGCCAGCAGGACAGTGAACACTGAAGCTTTCTTT
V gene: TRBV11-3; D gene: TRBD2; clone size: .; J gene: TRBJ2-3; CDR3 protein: CASSTSGRDTQYF; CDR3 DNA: TGTGCCAGCAGCACTAGCGGGAGGGATACGCAGTATTTT
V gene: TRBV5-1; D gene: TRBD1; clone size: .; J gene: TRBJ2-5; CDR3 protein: CASSRDRGEETQYF; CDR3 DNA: TGCGCCAGCAGCCGGGACAGGGGAGAGGAGACCCAGTACTTC
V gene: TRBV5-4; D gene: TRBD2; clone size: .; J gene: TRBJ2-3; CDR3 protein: CASSPGGAGRADTQYF; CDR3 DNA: TGTGCCAGCAGCCCGGGGGGGGCGGGACGTGCAGATACGCAGTATTTT
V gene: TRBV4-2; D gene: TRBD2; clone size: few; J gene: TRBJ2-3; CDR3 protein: CASSLAVKGGEDTQYF; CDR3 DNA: TGTGCCAGCAGCCTAGCGGTGAAGGGAGGGGAAGATACGCAGTATTTT
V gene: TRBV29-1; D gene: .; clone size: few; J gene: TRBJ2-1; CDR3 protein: CSVRSYNEQFF; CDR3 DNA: TGCAGCGTTCGCTCCTACAATGAGCAGTTCTTC
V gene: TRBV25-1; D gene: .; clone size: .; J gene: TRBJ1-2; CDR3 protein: CASSEAGPYGYTF; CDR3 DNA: TGTGCCAGCAGTGAAGCGGGACCCTATGGCTACACCTTC
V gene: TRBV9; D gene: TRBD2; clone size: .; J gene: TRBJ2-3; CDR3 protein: CASSVASGGTGTDTQYF; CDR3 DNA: TGTGCCAGCAGCGTAGCCTCGGGAGGGACTGGGACAGATACGCAGTATTTT
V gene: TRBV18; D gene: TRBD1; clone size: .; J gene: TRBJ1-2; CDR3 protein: CASSPSTGGDGYTF; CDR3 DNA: TGTGCCAGCTCACCATCGACAGGGGGTGATGGCTACACCTTC
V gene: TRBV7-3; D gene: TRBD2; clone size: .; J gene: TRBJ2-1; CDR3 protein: CASSFLGRGLAYNEQFF; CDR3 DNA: TGTGCCAGCAGCTTCCTCGGGAGGGGACTAGCATACAATGAGCAGTTCTTC
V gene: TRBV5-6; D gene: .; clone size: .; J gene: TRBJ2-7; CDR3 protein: CASSPMDSRFSYEQYF; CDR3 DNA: TGTGCCAGCAGCCCTATGGACAGTCGATTCTCCTACGAGCAGTACTTC
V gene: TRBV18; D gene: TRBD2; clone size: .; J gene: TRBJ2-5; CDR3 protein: CASSAGLAGGIGETQYF; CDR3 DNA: TGTGCCAGCTCAGCCGGACTAGCGGGAGGTATCGGTGAGACCCAGTACTTC
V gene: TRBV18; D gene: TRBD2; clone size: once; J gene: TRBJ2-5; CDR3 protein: CASSPALAGQETQYF; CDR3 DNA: TGTGCCAGCTCACCGGCGCTAGCGGGACAAGAGACCCAGTACTTC
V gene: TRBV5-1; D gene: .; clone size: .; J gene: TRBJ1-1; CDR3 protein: CASSFDSTEAFF; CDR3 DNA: TGCGCCAGCAGCTTCGATAGCACTGAAGCTTTCTTT
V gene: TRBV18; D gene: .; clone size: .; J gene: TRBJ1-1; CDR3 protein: CASSPEPGKAFF; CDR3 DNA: TGTGCCAGCTCACCAGAGCCCGGGAAAGCTTTCTTT
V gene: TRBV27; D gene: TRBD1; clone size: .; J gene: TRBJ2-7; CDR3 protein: CASSLRQGAYEQYF; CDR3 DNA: TGTGCCAGCAGTTTACGACAGGGGGCTTACGAGCAGTACTTC
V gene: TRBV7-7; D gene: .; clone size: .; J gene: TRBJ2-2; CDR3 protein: CASSPSPSVTGELFF; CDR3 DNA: TGTGCTAGCAGCCCTAGCCCCTCTGTAACCGGGGAGCTGTTTTTT
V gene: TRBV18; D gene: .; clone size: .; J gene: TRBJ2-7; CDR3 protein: CASSETGAEQYF; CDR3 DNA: TGTGCCAGCTCAGAGACAGGAGCCGAGCAGTACTTC
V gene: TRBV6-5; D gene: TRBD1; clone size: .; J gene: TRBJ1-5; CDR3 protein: CASSPRGGSQPQHF; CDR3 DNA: TGTGCCAGCAGCCCTAGAGGGGGCAGTCAGCCCCAGCATTTT
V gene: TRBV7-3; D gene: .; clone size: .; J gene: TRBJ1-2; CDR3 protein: CASSLNGGPYGYTF; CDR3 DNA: TGTGCCAGCAGCTTAAATGGGGGCCCCTATGGCTACACCTTC
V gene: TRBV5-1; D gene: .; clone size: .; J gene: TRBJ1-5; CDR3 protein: CASSPQGHNQPQHF; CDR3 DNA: TGCGCCAGCAGCCCACAGGGACACAATCAGCCCCAGCATTTT